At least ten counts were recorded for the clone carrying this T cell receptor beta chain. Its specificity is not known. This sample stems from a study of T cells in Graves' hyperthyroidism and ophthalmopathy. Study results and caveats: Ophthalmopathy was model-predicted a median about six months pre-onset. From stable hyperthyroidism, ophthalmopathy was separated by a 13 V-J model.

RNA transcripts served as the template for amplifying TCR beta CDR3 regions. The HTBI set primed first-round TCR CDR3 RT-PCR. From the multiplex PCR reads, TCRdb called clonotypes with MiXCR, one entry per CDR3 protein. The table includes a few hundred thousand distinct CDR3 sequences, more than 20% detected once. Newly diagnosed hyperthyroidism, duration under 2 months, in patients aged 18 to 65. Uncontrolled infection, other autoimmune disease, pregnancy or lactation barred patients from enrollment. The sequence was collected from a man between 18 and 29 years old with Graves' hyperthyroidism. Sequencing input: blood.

CDR3 protein: CASSLAGDSINYGYTF. CDR3 nucleotide sequence: TGTGCCAGCAGCTTGGCCGGGGACAGCATCAACTATGGCTACACCTTC. The J gene is TRBJ1-2, the V gene TRBV5-5, with 7 bases identical to TRBD1. The germline V gene has CDR1 SGHKS and CDR2 YYEKEE (reference sequence). The CDR3 extends over 16 amino acids. The junction had 7 bases not matched to a gene; V was cut back by 0 bases and J by 2 bases.